This is a list of T cell receptor beta chains from one sample in a study of CXCR3-negative and CXCR3-positive naive CD8 T cells. TCRdb processed the 5' RACE reads again and assigns one entry to each CDR3 protein, with no DNA. The sample totals 150,000 to 160,000 distinct CDR3 sequences; its top ten clones hold about 0.44%. The sequencing input was naive CXCR3+ CD8+ T cells from blood. These receptors originate from a human donor in good health. Some clones in this sample may be carry-over from other donors' samples. CDR3s include the opening cysteine and the closing phenylalanine or tryptophan. Fields, in order: V gene, J gene, CDR3 protein.

TRBV11-2,TRBJ1-5,CASSLDRWAGLRPQHF
TRBV20-1,TRBJ2-1,CSARAPVAGVYNEQFF
TRBV28,TRBJ2-7,CASSQWPTPGLYF
TRBV7-9,TRBJ2-7,CASSSLPGQGVHEQYF
TRBV29-1,TRBJ2-2,CSVAYRGPTGELFF
TRBV7-3,TRBJ1-1,CASSAGTSGTEAFF
TRBV7-9,TRBJ1-2,CASSLSGLYGYTF
TRBV6-6,TRBJ2-2,CASSYTSSGPGELFF
TRBV6-5,TRBJ2-6,CASSPGLNVLTF
TRBV28,TRBJ2-7,CASSLWTSGRRDYEQYF
TRBV12-3/TRBV12-4,TRBJ2-3,CASSSEPTGWADTQYF
TRBV15,TRBJ1-5,CATSERTPASNQPQHF